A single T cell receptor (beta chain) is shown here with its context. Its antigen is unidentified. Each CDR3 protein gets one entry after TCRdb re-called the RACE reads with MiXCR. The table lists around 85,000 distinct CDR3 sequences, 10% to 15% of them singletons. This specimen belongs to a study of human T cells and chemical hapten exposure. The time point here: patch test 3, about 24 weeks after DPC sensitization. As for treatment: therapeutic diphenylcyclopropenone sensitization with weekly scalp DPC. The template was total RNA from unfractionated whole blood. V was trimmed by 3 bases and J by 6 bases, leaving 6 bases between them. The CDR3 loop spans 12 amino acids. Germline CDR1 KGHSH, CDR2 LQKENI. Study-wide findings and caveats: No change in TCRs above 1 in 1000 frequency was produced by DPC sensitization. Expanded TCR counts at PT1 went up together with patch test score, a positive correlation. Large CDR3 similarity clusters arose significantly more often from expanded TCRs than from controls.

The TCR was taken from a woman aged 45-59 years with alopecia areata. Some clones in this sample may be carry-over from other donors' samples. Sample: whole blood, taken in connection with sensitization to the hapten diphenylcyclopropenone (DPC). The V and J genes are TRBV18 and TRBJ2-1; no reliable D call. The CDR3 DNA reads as TGTGCCAGCTCACCCACACTCAATGAGCAGTTCTTC. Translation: CASSPTLNEQFF.